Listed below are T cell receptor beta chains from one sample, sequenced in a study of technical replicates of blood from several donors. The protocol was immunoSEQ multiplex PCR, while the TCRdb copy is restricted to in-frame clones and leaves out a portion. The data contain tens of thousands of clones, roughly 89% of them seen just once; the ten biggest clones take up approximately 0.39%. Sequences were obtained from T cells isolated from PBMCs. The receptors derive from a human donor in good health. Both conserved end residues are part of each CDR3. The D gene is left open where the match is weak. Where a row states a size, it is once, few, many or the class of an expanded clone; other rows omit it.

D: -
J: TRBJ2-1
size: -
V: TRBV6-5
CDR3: CASSAMRGNEQFF
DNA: TGTGCCAGCTCGGCCATGAGGGGGAATGAGCAGTTCTTC

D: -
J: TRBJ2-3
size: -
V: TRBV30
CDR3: CAWTYSTDTQYF
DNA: TGTGCCTGGACTTATTCTACGGATACGCAGTATTTT

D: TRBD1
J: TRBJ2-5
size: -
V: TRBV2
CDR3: CASLSGTGDETQYF
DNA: TGTGCCAGCCTTTCCGGGACAGGGGATGAGACCCAGTACTTC

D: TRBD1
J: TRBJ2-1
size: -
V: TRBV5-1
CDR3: CASSLGQGVHEQFF
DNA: TGCGCCAGCAGCTTGGGACAGGGAGTACATGAGCAGTTCTTC

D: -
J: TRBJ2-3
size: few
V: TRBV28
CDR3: CASIPRWTDTQYF
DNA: TGTGCCAGCATTCCCCGGTGGACAGATACGCAGTATTTT

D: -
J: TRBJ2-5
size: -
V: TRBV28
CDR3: CASSYISGVGVTQYF
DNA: TGTGCCAGCAGTTATATATCAGGGGTTGGAGTGACCCAGTACTTC

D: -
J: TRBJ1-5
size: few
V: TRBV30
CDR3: CAWSLGYSNQPQHF
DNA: TGTGCCTGGAGTCTCGGTTATAGCAATCAGCCCCAGCATTTT

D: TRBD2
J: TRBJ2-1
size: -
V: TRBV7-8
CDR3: CASRPTSVSNEQFF
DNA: TGTGCCAGCAGACCGACTAGCGTTAGCAATGAGCAGTTCTTC

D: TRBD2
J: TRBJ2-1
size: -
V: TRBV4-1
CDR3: CASSQDRGAGGPNEQFF
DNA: TGCGCCAGCAGCCAAGATCGGGGGGCGGGAGGGCCGAATGAGCAGTTCTTC

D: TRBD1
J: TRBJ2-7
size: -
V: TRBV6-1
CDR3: CASSDEGQGPSYEQYF
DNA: TGTGCCAGCAGTGACGAGGGACAGGGCCCTTCCTACGAGCAGTACTTC

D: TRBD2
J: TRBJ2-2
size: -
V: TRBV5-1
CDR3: CASSLLAEYTGELFF
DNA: TGCGCCAGCAGCTTACTAGCGGAGTACACCGGGGAGCTGTTTTTT

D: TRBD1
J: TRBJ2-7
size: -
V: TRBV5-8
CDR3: CASSSTGTGIVYEQYF
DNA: TGTGCCAGCAGCTCTACCGGGACAGGGATAGTCTACGAGCAGTACTTC

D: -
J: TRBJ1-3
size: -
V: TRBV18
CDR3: CASSPAGSGNTIYF
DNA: TGTGCCAGCTCACCAGCGGGGAGTGGAAACACCATATATTTT

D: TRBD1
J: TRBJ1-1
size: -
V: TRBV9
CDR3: CASSVLPGQGWDTEAFF
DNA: TGTGCCAGCAGCGTATTACCGGGACAGGGGTGGGACACTGAAGCTTTCTTT

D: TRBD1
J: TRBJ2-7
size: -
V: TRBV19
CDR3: CASSVGTGGSYEQYF
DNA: TGTGCCAGTAGTGTCGGAACAGGGGGCTCCTACGAGCAGTACTTC

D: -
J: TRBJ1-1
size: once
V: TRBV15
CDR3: CATSRDREGREAFF
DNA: TGTGCCACCAGCAGAGATAGGGAGGGGCGGGAAGCTTTCTTT

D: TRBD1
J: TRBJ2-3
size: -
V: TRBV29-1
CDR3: CSVSTGGDTDTQYF
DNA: TGCAGCGTGTCGACAGGGGGGGACACAGATACGCAGTATTTT

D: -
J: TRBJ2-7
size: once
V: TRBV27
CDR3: CASSPRDAFSYEQYF
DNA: TGTGCCAGCAGTCCGCGGGACGCCTTCTCCTACGAGCAGTACTTC

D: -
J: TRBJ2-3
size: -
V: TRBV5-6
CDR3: CASSKDSFTQYF
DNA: TGTGCCAGCAGCAAGGACAGTTTTACGCAGTATTTT

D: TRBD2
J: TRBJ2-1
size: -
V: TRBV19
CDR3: CASSWTSGTSYNEQFF
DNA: TGTGCCAGTAGTTGGACTAGCGGGACGTCCTACAATGAGCAGTTCTTC

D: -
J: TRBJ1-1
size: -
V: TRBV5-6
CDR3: CASSLVRLSGVF
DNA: TGTGCCAGCAGCTTGGTCCGGCTGTCAGGTGTCTTT

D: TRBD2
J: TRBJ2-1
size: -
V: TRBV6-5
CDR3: CASSYTSGSEQFF
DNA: TGTGCCAGCAGTTACACTAGCGGGAGTGAGCAGTTCTTC

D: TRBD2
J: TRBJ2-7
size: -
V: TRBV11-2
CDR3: CASGPGGYEQYF
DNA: TGTGCCAGCGGGCCGGGGGGCTACGAGCAGTACTTC

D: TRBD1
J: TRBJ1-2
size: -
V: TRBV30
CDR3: CAWSVPARDRENYGYTF
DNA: TGTGCCTGGAGTGTACCCGCAAGAGACAGGGAAAACTATGGCTACACCTTC

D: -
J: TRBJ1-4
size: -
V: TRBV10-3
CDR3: CAISELATNEKLFF
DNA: TGTGCCATCAGTGAGCTGGCCACTAATGAAAAACTGTTTTTT

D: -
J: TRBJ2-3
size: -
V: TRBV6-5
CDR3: CASRALGDTQYF
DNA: TGTGCCAGCAGGGCCCTTGGAGATACGCAGTATTTT

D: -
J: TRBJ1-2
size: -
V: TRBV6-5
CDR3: CASSEPSNYGYTF
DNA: TGTGCCAGCAGTGAGCCCTCTAACTATGGCTACACCTTC

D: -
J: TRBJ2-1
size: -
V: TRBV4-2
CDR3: CASSQDLLAYRAYNEQFF
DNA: TGTGCCAGCAGCCAAGATCTCCTAGCGTACAGAGCCTACAATGAGCAGTTCTTC

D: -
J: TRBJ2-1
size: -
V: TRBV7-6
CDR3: CASSYTIEFLYNEQFF
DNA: TGTGCCAGCAGCTACACGATCGAATTTCTCTACAATGAGCAGTTCTTC

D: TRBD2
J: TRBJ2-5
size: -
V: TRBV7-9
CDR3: CASSLRTSGRETQYF
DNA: TGTGCCAGCAGCTTGAGGACTAGCGGGAGGGAGACCCAGTACTTC

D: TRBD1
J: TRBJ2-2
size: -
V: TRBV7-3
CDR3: CASSQRQGGTGELFF
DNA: TGTGCCAGCAGCCAAAGACAGGGCGGCACCGGGGAGCTGTTTTTT

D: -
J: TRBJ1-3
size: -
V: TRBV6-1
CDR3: CASSALRNTIYF
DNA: TGTGCCAGCAGTGCCCTTCGAAACACCATATATTTT

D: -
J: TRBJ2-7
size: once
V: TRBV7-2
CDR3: CASSFSSSYEQYF
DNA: TGTGCCAGCAGCTTTTCTAGCTCCTACGAGCAGTACTTC

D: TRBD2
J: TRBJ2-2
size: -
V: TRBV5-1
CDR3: CASSKGLAGENTGELFF
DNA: TGCGCCAGCAGCAAAGGACTAGCGGGAGAAAACACCGGGGAGCTGTTTTTT

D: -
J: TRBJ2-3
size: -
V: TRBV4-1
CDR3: CASSQDRSSGTDTQYF
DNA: TGCGCCAGCAGCCAAGATAGGAGTAGCGGCACAGATACGCAGTATTTT

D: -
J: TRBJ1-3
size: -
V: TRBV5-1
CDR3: CASSLDRVADTIYF
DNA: TGCGCCAGCAGCTTGGACAGGGTGGCGGACACCATATATTTT

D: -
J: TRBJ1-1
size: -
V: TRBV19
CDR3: CASIRSLGEAFF
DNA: TGTGCCAGTATTAGGAGTCTCGGGGAAGCTTTCTTT

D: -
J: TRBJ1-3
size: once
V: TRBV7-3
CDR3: CASSLTGSSGNTIYF
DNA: TGTGCCAGCAGCTTAACGGGGAGCTCTGGAAACACCATATATTTT

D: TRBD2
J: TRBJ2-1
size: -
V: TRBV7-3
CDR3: CASSPRVAGSNEQFF
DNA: TGTGCCAGCAGCCCCCGGGTAGCGGGGTCCAATGAGCAGTTCTTC

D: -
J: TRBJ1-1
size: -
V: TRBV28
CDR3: CASSLKQGLMNTEAFF
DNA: TGTGCCAGCAGTTTAAAACAGGGTCTAATGAACACTGAAGCTTTCTTT

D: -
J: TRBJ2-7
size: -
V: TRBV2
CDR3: CASSESATGRDEQYF
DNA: TGTGCCAGCAGTGAATCCGCTACAGGGCGAGACGAGCAGTACTTC

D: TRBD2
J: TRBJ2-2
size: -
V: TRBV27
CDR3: CASSWLGGAGELFF
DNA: TGTGCCAGCAGTTGGCTCGGGGGGGCCGGGGAGCTGTTTTTT

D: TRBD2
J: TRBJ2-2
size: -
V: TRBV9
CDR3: CASSALAGDLTGELFF
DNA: TGTGCCAGCAGCGCCCTAGCGGGAGATCTGACCGGGGAGCTGTTTTTT